The TCR beta chain under discussion was sequenced for a study of T cell repertoires in aging, cancer and after chemotherapy. Study at large: Repeat sampling of healthy donors over several months to years showed clear clonal overlap. Study findings and constraints: Healthy donors lost TCR diversity with age mainly through richness, cancer patients through richness and evenness.

Rearranged V-D-J TRB sequences were amplified with a mixed TRB-A/B primer pool. TCRdb redid the calling of the multiplex PCR reads with MiXCR, one entry per CDR3 protein. This table holds 10,000 to 13,000 distinct CDR3 sequences, roughly a quarter found once. The CDR3 consists of 13 residues. Trimming shortened V by 3 bases and J by 6 bases, and 13 bases separated the two germline ends. CDR1 DFQATT and CDR2 SNEGSKA come from the germline V gene (reference sequence). Amplification of TCR beta used genomic DNA extracted from peripheral blood. This clonotype is categorized as medium-sized. Its antigen is not identified.

What was sequenced was blood. This receptor was identified in a human donor in good health. This chain connects TRBV20-1 to TRBJ2-3; D not certain. In nucleotides, the CDR3 is TGCAGTGCTAGCAAGCAGGCCACGGATACGCAGTATTTT. This gives the protein CSASKQATDTQYF.